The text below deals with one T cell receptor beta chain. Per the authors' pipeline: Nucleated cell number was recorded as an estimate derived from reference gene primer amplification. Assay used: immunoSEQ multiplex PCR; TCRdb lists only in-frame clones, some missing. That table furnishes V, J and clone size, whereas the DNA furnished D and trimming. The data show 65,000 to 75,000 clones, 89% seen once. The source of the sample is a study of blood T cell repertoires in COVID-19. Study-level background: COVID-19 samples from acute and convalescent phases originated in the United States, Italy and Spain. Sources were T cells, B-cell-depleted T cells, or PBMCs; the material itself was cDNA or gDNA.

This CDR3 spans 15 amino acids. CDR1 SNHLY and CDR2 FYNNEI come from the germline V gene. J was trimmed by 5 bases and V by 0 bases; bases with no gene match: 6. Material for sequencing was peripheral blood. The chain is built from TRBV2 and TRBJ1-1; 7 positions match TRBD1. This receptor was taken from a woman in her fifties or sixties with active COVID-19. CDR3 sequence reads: CASSEASGQLTEAFF. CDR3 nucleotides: TGTGCCAGCAGTGAAGCGTCGGGACAGCTAACTGAAGCTTTCTTT.